This TCR beta chain was captured in a study of shared clonotypes between healthy human individuals. Profiling relied on immunoSEQ multiplex PCR, and the TCRdb table lists in-frame clones only, not all of them. The sample records about 1 million clones, about 76% being singletons. This TCR came from a young man in good health. The sample comprised memory CD4+ T cells sorted from blood. As for subset: CD45RA-negative fraction.

CDR3 residues: CASRQPQTYGYTF. Written as DNA, the CDR3 is TGTGCCAGCAGACAACCCCAAACCTATGGCTACACCTTC. This sequence joins TRBV6-1 and TRBJ1-2, with no clear D. The CDR3 runs 13 residues. Trimming removed 6 bases at V and 4 bases at J, with 12 bases between. Germline-derived CDR1 and CDR2 are MNHNS and SASEGT.